Listed below are T cell receptor beta chains from one sample, sequenced in a study of cytomegalovirus exposure and HLA in healthy donors. Clones were sequenced by immunoSEQ multiplex PCR, and TCRdb holds only the in-frame ones, with some missing. The sample has some 150,000 clones, roughly four fifths seen once. The sequenced sample consisted of PBMCs. These receptors were obtained from a woman younger than 30 in good health and CMV-seropositive. Both conserved end residues are part of each CDR3. D genes are given only for firm matches. Clone size is given for some rows only: seen once, a few or many times, or a class if the clone is expanded.

CDR3 length: 15; clone size: .; J gene: TRBJ2-5; D gene: .; V gene: TRBV15; CDR3 protein: CATSRDFDSQETQYF; CDR3 DNA: TGTGCCACCAGCAGAGATTTCGACAGCCAAGAGACCCAGTACTTC
CDR3 length: 17; clone size: .; J gene: TRBJ1-1; D gene: TRBD1; V gene: TRBV7-3; CDR3 protein: CASSLNPSGTGGTEAFF; CDR3 DNA: TGTGCCAGCAGCTTAAATCCCTCCGGGACAGGGGGCACTGAAGCTTTCTTT
CDR3 length: 13; clone size: .; J gene: TRBJ2-3; D gene: .; V gene: TRBV6-5; CDR3 protein: CASSWQITDTQYF; CDR3 DNA: TGTGCCAGCAGTTGGCAGATCACAGATACGCAGTATTTT
CDR3 length: 14; clone size: .; J gene: TRBJ1-1; D gene: .; V gene: TRBV7-3; CDR3 protein: CASSLGNSNTEAFF; CDR3 DNA: TGTGCCAGCAGCTTAGGCAATTCTAACACTGAAGCTTTCTTT
CDR3 length: 18; clone size: .; J gene: TRBJ2-1; D gene: TRBD2; V gene: TRBV5-1; CDR3 protein: CASSLTSGGKSSYNEQFF; CDR3 DNA: TGCGCCAGCAGCTTAACTAGCGGGGGTAAAAGCTCCTACAATGAGCAGTTCTTC
CDR3 length: 15; clone size: .; J gene: TRBJ2-4; D gene: TRBD1; V gene: TRBV19; CDR3 protein: CASSIRGQYRDIQYF; CDR3 DNA: TGTGCCAGTAGTATACGGGGACAGTACAGGGACATTCAGTACTTC
CDR3 length: 14; clone size: .; J gene: TRBJ2-2; D gene: .; V gene: TRBV10-3; CDR3 protein: CAIKSEFGTGELFF; CDR3 DNA: TGTGCCATCAAGAGCGAATTCGGCACCGGGGAGCTGTTTTTT
CDR3 length: 15; clone size: .; J gene: TRBJ2-5; D gene: TRBD2; V gene: TRBV19; CDR3 protein: CASSITSGPSETQYF; CDR3 DNA: TGTGCCAGTAGCATAACTAGCGGACCCTCAGAGACCCAGTACTTC
CDR3 length: 13; clone size: few; J gene: TRBJ2-3; D gene: .; V gene: TRBV6-5; CDR3 protein: CASSDSDWDTQYF; CDR3 DNA: TGTGCCAGCAGTGATTCTGACTGGGATACGCAGTATTTT
CDR3 length: 13; clone size: .; J gene: TRBJ1-2; D gene: .; V gene: TRBV19; CDR3 protein: CASTQSGIGGYTF; CDR3 DNA: TGTGCCAGTACCCAATCCGGGATTGGTGGCTACACCTTC
CDR3 length: 14; clone size: .; J gene: TRBJ1-2; D gene: TRBD1; V gene: TRBV5-1; CDR3 protein: CASSIPGQDYGYTF; CDR3 DNA: TGCGCCAGCAGCATCCCCGGACAGGACTATGGCTACACCTTC
CDR3 length: 14; clone size: .; J gene: TRBJ2-7; D gene: TRBD1; V gene: TRBV5-1; CDR3 protein: CASSKTGGSSEQYF; CDR3 DNA: TGCGCCAGCAGCAAGACAGGGGGTTCATCAGAGCAGTACTTC
CDR3 length: 15; clone size: .; J gene: TRBJ2-5; D gene: TRBD2; V gene: TRBV30; CDR3 protein: CAWSGRGGVRETQYF; CDR3 DNA: TGTGCCTGGAGCGGGAGGGGGGGTGTAAGGGAGACCCAGTACTTC